These T cell receptor beta chains were read from a single sample in a study of blood T cell repertoires in COVID-19. This table comes from immunoSEQ multiplex PCR, and its TCRdb copy is limited to in-frame clones, with some not included. In the table there are some 89,000 clones, 65% to 85% of which are singletons. The specimen was peripheral blood. The receptor set was obtained from a man between 70 and 80 years old with acute or convalescent COVID-19. CDR3s include the opening cysteine and the closing phenylalanine or tryptophan. Fields, in order: J gene, D gene, V gene, clone size, CDR3 protein, CDR3 DNA. The D gene is left open where the match is weak. Size tells how often a clone was seen (once, few, many) or the class of an expanded clone, and some rows leave it out.

J: TRBJ1-6; D: -; V: TRBV19; size: -; CDR3: CASSTEGFYNSPLHF; DNA: TGTGCCAGTAGTACGGAGGGGTTCTATAATTCACCCCTCCACTTT
J: TRBJ1-2; D: TRBD1; V: TRBV6-5; size: -; CDR3: CASSLTDRGDYGYTF; DNA: TGTGCCAGCAGTTTAACAGACAGGGGGGACTATGGCTACACCTTC
J: TRBJ2-7; D: -; V: TRBV5-4; size: -; CDR3: CASSLDRAHLEQYF; DNA: TGTGCCAGCAGCTTGGACAGGGCCCATCTCGAGCAGTACTTC
J: TRBJ1-1; D: TRBD1; V: TRBV4-1; size: -; CDR3: CASSQHRGGRNTEAFF; DNA: TGCGCCAGCAGCCAGCACAGGGGGGGTCGGAACACTGAAGCTTTCTTT
J: TRBJ2-1; D: TRBD2; V: TRBV9; size: -; CDR3: CASSVAPGLAGLSYNEQFF; DNA: TGTGCCAGCAGCGTGGCACCGGGACTAGCGGGGCTTTCCTACAATGAGCAGTTCTTC
J: TRBJ2-2; D: TRBD1; V: TRBV6-5; size: -; CDR3: CASKRGPNTGELFF; DNA: TGTGCCAGCAAAAGGGGGCCTAACACCGGGGAGCTGTTTTTT
J: TRBJ1-1; D: -; V: TRBV19; size: -; CDR3: CASSIRGYTEAFF; DNA: TGTGCCAGTAGTATTAGGGGGTACACTGAAGCTTTCTTT
J: TRBJ1-4; D: -; V: TRBV9; size: -; CDR3: CASGVGFTNEKLFF; DNA: TGTGCCAGCGGAGTGGGTTTCACTAATGAAAAACTGTTTTTT
J: TRBJ1-4; D: -; V: TRBV2; size: -; CDR3: CASSESGGTNEKLFF; DNA: TGTGCCAGCAGTGAAAGCGGGGGGACTAATGAAAAACTGTTTTTT
J: TRBJ2-1; D: -; V: TRBV19; size: -; CDR3: CASSRSSSSYNEQFF; DNA: TGTGCCAGTAGTCGATCCTCTAGCTCCTACAATGAGCAGTTCTTC
J: TRBJ1-2; D: -; V: TRBV28; size: few; CDR3: CASSSHEQGNYGYTF; DNA: TGTGCCAGCAGTTCCCATGAGCAGGGAAACTATGGCTACACCTTC
J: TRBJ1-2; D: TRBD1; V: TRBV5-8; size: few; CDR3: CASSLGTGFDGYTF; DNA: TGTGCCAGCAGCTTGGGGACAGGGTTTGATGGCTACACCTTC
J: TRBJ1-3; D: -; V: TRBV7-9; size: -; CDR3: CASSSAGSSGNTIYF; DNA: TGTGCCAGCAGCTCCGCCGGGAGCTCTGGAAACACCATATATTTT
J: TRBJ2-2; D: -; V: TRBV15; size: -; CDR3: CATSRGSPNTGELFF; DNA: TGTGCCACCAGCAGGGGCAGTCCGAACACCGGGGAGCTGTTTTTT
J: TRBJ2-5; D: -; V: TRBV5-4; size: -; CDR3: CASSLGGFQETQYF; DNA: TGTGCCAGCAGCTTGGGAGGGTTTCAAGAGACCCAGTACTTC
J: TRBJ2-7; D: -; V: TRBV28; size: -; CDR3: CASSADYEQYF; DNA: TGTGCCAGCAGCGCAGACTACGAGCAGTACTTC
J: TRBJ2-1; D: -; V: TRBV6-5; size: -; CDR3: CASTSGTSSYNEQFF; DNA: TGTGCCAGCACTTCCGGGACTTCATCCTACAATGAGCAGTTCTTC
J: TRBJ2-5; D: TRBD1; V: TRBV30; size: -; CDR3: CAWWTGGQETQYF; DNA: TGTGCCTGGTGGACAGGGGGCCAAGAGACCCAGTACTTC
J: TRBJ2-3; D: -; V: TRBV27; size: -; CDR3: CASSLRSGRTDTQYF; DNA: TGTGCCAGCAGTTTAAGATCGGGGAGGACAGATACGCAGTATTTT
J: TRBJ1-5; D: -; V: TRBV28; size: once; CDR3: CASSLLPGSNQPQHF; DNA: TGTGCCAGCAGTTTGCTTCCAGGGAGCAATCAGCCCCAGCATTTT
J: TRBJ1-5; D: -; V: TRBV7-9; size: -; CDR3: CASSSTEFQPQHF; DNA: TGTGCCAGCAGCTCGACAGAGTTTCAGCCCCAGCATTTT
J: TRBJ2-3; D: TRBD1; V: TRBV5-5; size: -; CDR3: CASSTRQGTTDTQYF; DNA: TGTGCCAGCAGCACGAGACAGGGTACCACAGATACGCAGTATTTT
J: TRBJ2-7; D: -; V: TRBV10-2; size: -; CDR3: CASWTPADYEQYF; DNA: TGCGCCAGCTGGACTCCTGCCGACTACGAGCAGTACTTC
J: TRBJ1-6; D: -; V: TRBV5-1; size: -; CDR3: CASSLAGRSPLHF; DNA: TGCGCCAGCAGCTTGGCGGGTCGTTCACCCCTCCACTTT
J: TRBJ1-6; D: -; V: TRBV30; size: -; CDR3: CAWSRTRGPLHF; DNA: TGTGCCTGGAGTCGAACCCGAGGTCCCCTCCACTTT
J: TRBJ2-1; D: TRBD2; V: TRBV7-6; size: -; CDR3: CASSLNSVRLAGNEQFF; DNA: TGTGCCAGCAGCTTAAATAGTGTCCGACTAGCGGGCAATGAGCAGTTCTTC